The 17 T cell receptor beta chains below were found in one sample sequenced in a study of PD-1 blockade in classical Hodgkin lymphoma. The table came from immunoSEQ multiplex PCR; TCRdb's copy has only in-frame clones and leaves some out. This table has about 90,000 clones, about 91% appearing once. Every patient experienced relapse after autologous stem cell transplantation, and brentuximab vedotin exposure varied. Sequences were derived from peripheral blood mononuclear cells (PBMCs), sampled before the second cycle of nivolumab. The receptors were gathered from a human donor with classical Hodgkin lymphoma.

The genes are TRBV7-6 and TRBJ2-1; no firm D call. The CDR3 spans 15 residues. The V and J ends lost 7 bases and 4 bases respectively, with 17 bases between them. CDR1 is SGHVS and CDR2 is FNYEAQ in the germline V gene. CDR3 DNA: TGTGCCAGCACAATTGAGGTTTTTCGATACAATGAGCAGTTCTTC. The encoded protein is CASTIEVFRYNEQFF.

The chain employs TRBV27 and TRBJ2-5; D is unresolved. The CDR3 loop spans 15 amino acids. The V gene's germline CDR1 is MNHEY and CDR2 SMNVEV (reference sequence). Trimming removed 6 bases from V and 2 bases from J, with 16 bases in between. The CDR3 DNA sequence: TGTGCCAGCAGCCTCCTTGGAGCGACACAAGAGACCCAGTACTTC. It is translated as CASSLLGATQETQYF.

The genes are TRBV6-1 and TRBJ1-1; no firm D call. The CDR3 loop spans 15 amino acids. Germline values: CDR1 MNHNS, CDR2 SASEGT. V lost 5 bases to trimming and J lost 0 bases, with 13 bases between them. CDR3 coding DNA: TGTGCCAGCAGTCTCCTGGGGAACATGAACACTGAAGCTTTCTTT. Residues: CASSLLGNMNTEAFF.

The chain has TRBV6-6 and TRBJ2-3, with no clear D. The germline gives CDR1 MNHNY, CDR2 SVGAGI (reference sequence). The CDR3 is made up of 12 amino acids. V was trimmed by 5 bases and J by 2 bases, leaving 5 bases between them. Here the CDR3 reads CASSLLTDTQYF. CDR3 nucleotide sequence: TGTGCCAGCAGTCTCCTCACAGATACGCAGTATTTT.

This sequence joins TRBV15 and TRBJ1-4; TRBD1 matches 7 bases. Germline loops: CDR1 LNHNV, CDR2 YYDKDF (reference sequence). The CDR3 contains 14 residues. V dropped 4 bases and J dropped 4; count of bases not matched to a gene: 3. The CDR3: CATSIGTDNEKLFF. The DNA of the CDR3 is TGTGCCACCAGCATCGGGACAGATAATGAAAAACTGTTTTTT.

This clone was recorded once. This sequence joins TRBV2 and TRBJ2-3; D might be TRBD1 or TRBD2, each matching 5 bases. Germline V CDR1 and CDR2: SNHLY, FYNNEI. The CDR3 is made up of 14 amino acids. The V and J ends lost 6 bases and 2 bases respectively, with 12 bases between them. CDR3 DNA: TGTGCCAGCAGAACCGGGACCCACACAGATACGCAGTATTTT. This translates into CASRTGTHTDTQYF. Supplemented by reference TRBV2 and TRBJ2-3, the full variable domain reads EPEVTQTPSHQVTQMGQEVILRCVPISNHLYFYWYRQILGQKVEFLVSFYNNEISEKSEIFDDQFSVERPDGSNFTLKIRSTKLEDSAMYFCASRTGTHTDTQYFGPGTRLTVL.

V is TRBV2 and J is TRBJ2-2; weak D call: TRBD2 (6 bases). From germline, CDR1 is SNHLY and CDR2 FYNNEI. V shed 6 bases and J shed 5 bases, with 10 bases lying between them. The CDR3 is made up of 13 amino acids. The CDR3 DNA follows: TGTGCCAGCAGGGACGGAGGGACCGGGGAGCTGTTTTTT. This gives the protein CASRDGGTGELFF.

The chain employs TRBV7-3 and TRBJ2-2, with 11 bases that match TRBD1. Per the germline V gene, CDR1 is SGHTA and CDR2 is FQGTGA. The CDR3 covers 15 residues. The J segment lost 5 bases and the V segment lost 5 bases, leaving 4 bases of the junction unmatched. Written as DNA, the CDR3 is TGTGCCAGCAGCCGCGGGACAGGGGGAACCGGGGAGCTGTTTTTT. This sequence encodes CASSRGTGGTGELFF.

The gene calls are TRBV27 and TRBJ1-6; D remains ambiguous. CDR1 is MNHEY, CDR2 SMNVEV, per germline (reference sequence). This CDR3 region has 15 residues. Between the trimmed V and J ends, which lost 6 bases and 8 bases, there was a span of 17 bases. CDR3 in DNA: TGTGCCAGCAGCCGTCAGCTTTGGTTGGATTCACCCCTCCACTTT. Residues: CASSRQLWLDSPLHF.

The rearrangement uses TRBV28 and TRBJ1-1; D remains ambiguous. The CDR3 sequence is 13 residues long. V was shortened by 8 bases and J by 3 bases, with 13 bases between the two germline ends. The germline V gene encodes CDR1 MDHEN and CDR2 SYDVKM. The CDR3 DNA reads TGTGCCAGCGGAATAAACCCCTACACTGAAGCTTTCTTT. Translated, it gives CASGINPYTEAFF.

The rearrangement joins TRBV5-3 to TRBJ1-1; D uncertain. TRBV5-3 is an ORF, with its function uncertain. V lost 3 bases to trimming and J lost 1 base, with 25 bases between them. This CDR3 spans 19 amino acids. CDR3 nucleotide sequence: TGTGCCAGAAGCTACAATTCGGAGACTTCCTCATTCGCGAACACTGAAGCTTTCTTT. This translates into CARSYNSETSSFANTEAFF.

V gene TRBV7-8 combines with J gene TRBJ2-6; D may be TRBD1 (6 bases). The CDR3 loop spans 19 amino acids. The germline CDR1 and CDR2 sequences are SGHVS and FQNEAQ. Trimming took 4 bases from V and 0 from J, leaving 19 bases between them. The CDR3 loop reads CASSSTLGQLLSGANVLTF. The CDR3 DNA follows: TGTGCCAGCAGCTCAACCTTAGGACAGCTTCTCTCTGGGGCCAACGTCCTGACTTTC.

The chain carries TRBV11-3 and TRBJ2-3; 14 nucleotides agree with TRBD2. The CDR3 extends over 16 amino acids. Germline CDR1 is SGHNT and CDR2 is YENEEA. V lost 5 bases and J lost 6; bases outside the gene matches: 7. The CDR3 DNA sequence: TGTGCCAGCAGCCCGGGGACTAGCGGGGGTAGCGATACGCAGTATTTT. It yields the protein CASSPGTSGGSDTQYF.

The chain employs TRBV18 and TRBJ1-6; D is possibly TRBD1 (6 bases). Germline CDR1 KGHSH, CDR2 LQKENI. The V end lost 3 bases, the J end lost 5 bases, and 11 bases lay between the germline ends. There are 15 residues in the CDR3. The CDR3, as DNA: TGTGCCAGCTCACCCCGGGACATGAATAATTCACCCCTCCACTTT. It translates to CASSPRDMNNSPLHF.

The genes are TRBV11-3 and TRBJ2-7; D call uncertain. The CDR3 runs 16 residues. Germline CDR1 and CDR2: SGHNT and YENEEA. V gave up 6 bases and J gave up 2 bases, with 20 bases separating them. DNA for the CDR3: TGTGCCAGCAGGTCTCACCCGGGTCAGAGGACCTACGAGCAGTACTTC. Translation gives CASRSHPGQRTYEQYF.

V gene TRBV27 combines with J gene TRBJ1-6; TRBD1 agrees at 9 bases. Unmatched junction bases numbered 6, after V lost 5 bases and J lost 7 bases. The CDR3 is made up of 15 amino acids. Germline lookup yields CDR1 MNHEY and CDR2 SMNVEV (reference sequence). CDR3 bases: TGTGCCAGCAGTGAAGGGACAGGGCAGAATTCACCCCTCCACTTT. Protein: CASSEGTGQNSPLHF.

CDR3 in amino acids: CASSPCCGYTF. The CDR3 DNA sequence: TGTGCCAGCAGTCCTTGTTGTGGCTACACCTTC. The chain carries TRBV27 and TRBJ1-2; no definite D call. Germline CDR1 reads MNHEY; CDR2 reads SMNVEV (reference sequence). This CDR3 comprises 11 residues. The germline V and J ends were trimmed by 5 bases and 7 bases, with 8 bases remaining between them.